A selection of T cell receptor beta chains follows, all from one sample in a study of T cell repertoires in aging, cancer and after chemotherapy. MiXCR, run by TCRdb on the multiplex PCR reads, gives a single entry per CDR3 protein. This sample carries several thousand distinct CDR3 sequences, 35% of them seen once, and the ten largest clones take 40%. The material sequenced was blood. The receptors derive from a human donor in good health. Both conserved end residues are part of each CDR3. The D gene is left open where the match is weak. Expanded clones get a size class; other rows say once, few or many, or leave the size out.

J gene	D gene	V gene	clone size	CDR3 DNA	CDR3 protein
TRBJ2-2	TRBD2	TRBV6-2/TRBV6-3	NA	TGTGCCAGCAGTAGCGGGATTAACACCGGGGAGCTGTTTTTT	CASSSGINTGELFF
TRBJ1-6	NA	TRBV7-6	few	TGTGCCAGCAAGCAGGAGGAATATTCACCCCTCCACTTT	CASKQEEYSPLHF
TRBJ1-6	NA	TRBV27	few	TGTGCCAGCAGTTTCAGGTGGGGACCTAGTTATAATTCACCCCTCCACTTT	CASSFRWGPSYNSPLHF
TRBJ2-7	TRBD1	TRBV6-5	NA	TGTGCCAGCAGTTATCGCCCGGACAGGAGCTACGAGCAGTACTTC	CASSYRPDRSYEQYF
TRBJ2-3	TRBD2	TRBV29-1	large	TGCAGCTCCCGGGAGGGAAGCACAGATACGCAGTATTTT	CSSREGSTDTQYF
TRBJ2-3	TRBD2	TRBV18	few	TGTGCCAGCTCAGCCCTTAGCGGGGGGGCCTTAGATACGCAGTATTTT	CASSALSGGALDTQYF
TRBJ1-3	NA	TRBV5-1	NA	TGCGCCAGCAGCTCGGAGGGGTTAGGAAACACCATATATTTT	CASSSEGLGNTIYF
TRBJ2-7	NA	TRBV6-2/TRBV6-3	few	TGTGCCAGCAGTACACCTACTAGAGGTGGAACCTACGAGCAGTACTTC	CASSTPTRGGTYEQYF
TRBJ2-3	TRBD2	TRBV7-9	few	TGTGCCAGCAGCTCACCTAGCGGCGAATGGCCAGATACGCAGTATTTT	CASSSPSGEWPDTQYF
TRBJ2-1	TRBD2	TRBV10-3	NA	TGTGCCATCAGAACACTAGCGGGAGGGCCGAATGAGCAGTTCTTC	CAIRTLAGGPNEQFF
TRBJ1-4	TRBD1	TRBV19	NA	TGTGCCAGTAGTATACCTTCAGGGGGCACTAATGAAAAACTGTTTTTT	CASSIPSGGTNEKLFF
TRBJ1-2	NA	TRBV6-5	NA	TGTGCCAGCAGATCCGCGGGCTATGGCTACACCTTC	CASRSAGYGYTF
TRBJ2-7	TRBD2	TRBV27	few	TGTGCCAGCAGCCCGTCGACTAGCGGGAACTCCTACGAGCAGTACTTC	CASSPSTSGNSYEQYF
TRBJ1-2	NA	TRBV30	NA	TGTGCCTGGATGGGGGATAACTATGGCTACACCTTC	CAWMGDNYGYTF
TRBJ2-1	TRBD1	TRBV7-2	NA	TGTGCCAGCAGCCTCGGACAGGGTTTAATCAATGAGCAGTTCTTC	CASSLGQGLINEQFF
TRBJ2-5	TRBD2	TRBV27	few	TGTGCCACCGGTATCGGCGGGGGGGTAGAGACCCAGTACTTC	CATGIGGGVETQYF
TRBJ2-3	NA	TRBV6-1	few	TGTGCCAGCAATAATGGCGGGGTTAGCACAGATACGCAGTATTTT	CASNNGGVSTDTQYF
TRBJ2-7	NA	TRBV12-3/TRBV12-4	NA	TGTGCCAGCAGTTCGCCTCGGATTTCCCACTACGAGCAGTACTTC	CASSSPRISHYEQYF
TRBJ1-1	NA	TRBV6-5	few	TGTGCCAGCAACCAGGGAGGCACTGAAGCTTTCTTT	CASNQGGTEAFF
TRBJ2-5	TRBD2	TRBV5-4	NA	TGTGCCAGCAGCCCGACTAGCGGGGGGCAAGAGACCCAGTACTTC	CASSPTSGGQETQYF
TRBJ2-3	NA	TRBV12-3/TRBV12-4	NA	TGTGCCAGCAGTTCAAAGGCGTTCACAGATACGCAGTATTTT	CASSSKAFTDTQYF
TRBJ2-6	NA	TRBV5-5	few	TGTGCCAGCAGCGTGGTTGCTGGGGCCAACGTCCTGACTTTC	CASSVVAGANVLTF
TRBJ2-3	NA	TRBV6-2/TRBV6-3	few	TGTGCCAGCCAGGCTCGGGTGAACACCGGTACGCAGTATTTT	CASQARVNTGTQYF
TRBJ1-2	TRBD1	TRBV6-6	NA	TGTGCCAGCAGCTGGGACAGGGACTATGGCTACACCTTC	CASSWDRDYGYTF
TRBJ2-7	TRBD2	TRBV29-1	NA	TGCAGCGTTTCCGTACCCGGACTAGCGAGCTACGAGCAGTACTTC	CSVSVPGLASYEQYF
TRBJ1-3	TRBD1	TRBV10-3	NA	TGTGCCACCACAGGGGACCGCTCTGGAAACACCATATATTTT	CATTGDRSGNTIYF
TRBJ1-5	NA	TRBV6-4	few	TGTGCCAGCAGTGACTCTGCGGGGAATCAGCCCCAGCATTTT	CASSDSAGNQPQHF
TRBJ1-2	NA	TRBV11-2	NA	TGTGTCAGCAGCGGTGACTGGAGGTATGGCTACACCTTC	CVSSGDWRYGYTF
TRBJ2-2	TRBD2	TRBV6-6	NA	TGTGCCAGCAGACCTCGACTAGCCTCCACCGGGGAGCTGTTTTTT	CASRPRLASTGELFF
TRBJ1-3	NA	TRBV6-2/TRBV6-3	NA	TGTGCCAGCAATCCGGGGGGACGAGGAAACACCATATATTTT	CASNPGGRGNTIYF
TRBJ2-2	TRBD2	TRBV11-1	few	TGTGCCAGCAGCCCACTAGCGGGCAATATAATATCGGGGGAGCTGTTTTTT	CASSPLAGNIISGELFF
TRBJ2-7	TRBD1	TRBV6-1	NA	TGTGCCAGCAGTGAAGCGCTGGGACAGGGGCGAGACGAGCAGTACTTC	CASSEALGQGRDEQYF
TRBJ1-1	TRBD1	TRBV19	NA	TGTGCCAGTAGTGTCGGGACAGGGACCATGAACACTGAAGCTTTCTTT	CASSVGTGTMNTEAFF
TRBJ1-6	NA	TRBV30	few	TGTGCCTGGAGTGTAGCGGGACGGTGGGATTCACCCCTCCACTTT	CAWSVAGRWDSPLHF
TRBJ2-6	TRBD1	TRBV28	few	TGTGCCAGCAGCGACAGCCCCAGGGGGGGGGCCAACGTCCTGACTTTC	CASSDSPRGGANVLTF
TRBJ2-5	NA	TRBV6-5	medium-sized	TGTGCCAGCAGGGGTCAGGGGGGCCAAGAGACCCAGTACTTC	CASRGQGGQETQYF
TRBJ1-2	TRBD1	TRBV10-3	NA	TGTGCCATCAGTGCGGGACAGGGTGGACCGGGCTACACCTTC	CAISAGQGGPGYTF
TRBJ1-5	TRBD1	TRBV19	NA	TGTGCCAGTAGTAAGGACAGGGGAGGACAGCCCCAGCATTTT	CASSKDRGGQPQHF
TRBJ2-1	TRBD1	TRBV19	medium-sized	TGTGCCAGTAGGACTTCGGACAGGGGATCAGTTAGTGAGCAGTTCTTC	CASRTSDRGSVSEQFF
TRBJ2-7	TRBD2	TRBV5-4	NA	TGTGCCAGCAGTAGGGCCGGGACTAGGTCCTACGAGCAGTACTTC	CASSRAGTRSYEQYF
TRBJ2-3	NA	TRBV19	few	TGTGCCAGTAGTATAAGATTGGCCGCTGATAGCACAGATACGCAGTATTTT	CASSIRLAADSTDTQYF
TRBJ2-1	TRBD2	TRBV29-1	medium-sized	TGCAGCGTTGGAGCGGGGCTCTCCTACAATGAGCAGTTCTTC	CSVGAGLSYNEQFF
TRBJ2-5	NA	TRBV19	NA	TGTGCCAGTAGTCCCCGGGACTTAGCGGAGACCCAGTACTTC	CASSPRDLAETQYF
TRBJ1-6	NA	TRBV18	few	TGTGCCAGCTCACCTGCAGGGTTCCGGGTCCTCCACTTT	CASSPAGFRVLHF
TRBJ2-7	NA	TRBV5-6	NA	TGTGCCAGCAGCTTGGCCACGGATTCCTACGAGCAGTACTTC	CASSLATDSYEQYF
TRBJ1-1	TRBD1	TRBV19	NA	TGTGCCAGTAGTCCTCGACAGGGGGACACTGAAGCTTTCTTT	CASSPRQGDTEAFF
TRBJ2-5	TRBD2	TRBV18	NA	TGTGCCAGCTCACCTATAAGACTAGCGGAGACTGTTCAAGAGACCCAGTACTTC	CASSPIRLAETVQETQYF
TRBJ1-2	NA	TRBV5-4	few	TGTGCCAGCAGCTTATGGGCGGTTGATGGCTACACCTTC	CASSLWAVDGYTF
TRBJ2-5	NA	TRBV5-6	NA	TGTGCCAGCAGCTTGACAGGCAATCAAGAGACCCAGTACTTC	CASSLTGNQETQYF
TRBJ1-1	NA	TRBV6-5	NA	TGTGCCAGCGAGGGGGACACTGAAGCTTTCTTT	CASEGDTEAFF
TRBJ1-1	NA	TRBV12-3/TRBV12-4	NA	TGTGCCAGCAGTCATACAGGGTTTTACACTGAAGCTTTCTTT	CASSHTGFYTEAFF